The TCR beta chain described here comes from a study of long-term antiretroviral therapy in people with HIV. The overall study: Samples from the earliest time points predate the 2015 immediate-ART recommendation by about a decade.

Germline CDR1 is SGHRS and CDR2 is YFSETQ. With V trimmed by 5 bases and J by 4 bases, 11 bases remained unmatched. CDR3 length: 15 amino acids. At least one PBMC sample before ART and at least two after were required. Running of the v3.0 immunoSEQ assay took place at survey level. The target of sequencing was about 40,000-50,000 T-cell genomes per sample. The protocol was immunoSEQ multiplex PCR, while the TCRdb copy is restricted to in-frame clones and leaves out a portion. In the table there are over 25,000 clones, around 80% of which are singletons. The chain carries TRBV5-1 and TRBJ2-7; 8 bases match TRBD1. The TCR sequence derives from a man aged 18 to 29 with HIV. Sequences were derived from unsorted PBMCs, sampled 1.5 years before starting antiretroviral therapy. Here the CDR3 DNA reads TGCGCCAGCAGATCGACCCCAGGGGGCAGTTACGAGCAGTACTTC. Translating gives CASRSTPGGSYEQYF.